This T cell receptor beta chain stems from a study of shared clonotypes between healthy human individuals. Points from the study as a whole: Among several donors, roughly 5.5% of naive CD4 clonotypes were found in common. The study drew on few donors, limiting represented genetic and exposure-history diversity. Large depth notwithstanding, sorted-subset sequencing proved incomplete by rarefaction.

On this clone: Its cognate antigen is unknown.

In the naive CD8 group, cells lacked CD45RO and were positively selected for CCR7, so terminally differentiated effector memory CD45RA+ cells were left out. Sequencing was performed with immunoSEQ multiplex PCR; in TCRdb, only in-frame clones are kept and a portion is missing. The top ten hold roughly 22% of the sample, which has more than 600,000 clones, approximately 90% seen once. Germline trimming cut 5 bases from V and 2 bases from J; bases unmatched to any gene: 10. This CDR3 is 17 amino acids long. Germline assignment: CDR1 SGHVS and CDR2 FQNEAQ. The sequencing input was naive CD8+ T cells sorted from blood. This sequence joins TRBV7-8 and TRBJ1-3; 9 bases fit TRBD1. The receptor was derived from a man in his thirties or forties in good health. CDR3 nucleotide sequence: TGTGCCAGCAGCCGACTGAGCGGGACAGGGCCTGGAAACACCATATATTTT. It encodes CASSRLSGTGPGNTIYF.